This T cell receptor beta chain was retrieved from a study of T cell changes during pregnancy in multiple sclerosis. Only in-frame clones appear in the TCRdb table, and some are missing; sequencing was by immunoSEQ multiplex PCR. Here the sample spans around 80,000 clones, 94% being singletons. The ends lost 8 bases at V and 3 bases at J; junction bases unmatched: 3. The CDR3 sequence is 12 residues long. In germline, CDR1 is LNHDA, CDR2 SQIVND (reference sequence). The chain carries TRBV19 and TRBJ2-7, with TRBD1 matching over 8 bases. The sequencing here drew on peripheral blood, taken in the second trimester of pregnancy. The sequence came from a female donor in good health, enrolled as a control in a pregnancy study. CDR3 in amino acids: CASADRGYEQYF. CDR3 DNA sequence: TGTGCCAGTGCTGACAGGGGCTACGAGCAGTACTTC.